This T cell receptor beta chain was identified during a study of cytomegalovirus exposure and HLA in healthy donors. For the study at large: Later, an analysis reported that the 95 to 150 validation repertoires had used the same platform as the approximately 600 first-cohort repertoires. Study-wide points: Specific recognition of CMV antigens was confirmed in vitro for a few chains (all CMV-associated). Reports described diagnosis of cytomegalovirus status by the classifier as highly specific and sensitive.

Points on this clone: Antigen unknown. The junction differs from germline at one of its ends, possibly a read error.

The repertoire was sequenced with immunoSEQ multiplex PCR; TCRdb's copy has only in-frame clones and lacks some. Of 120,000 to 150,000 clones listed, about 88% are singletons. This CDR3 spans 13 amino acids. The germline gives CDR1 MNHNY, CDR2 SVGAGI (reference sequence). The sample comprised PBMCs. This receptor was identified in a woman between 18 and 29 years old in good health and CMV-seropositive. The chain joins TRBV6-6 to TRBJ1-4, with a possible D match to TRBD1 (6 bases). This chain's CDR3 is CAGRTATNEKLFF. CDR3 nucleotides: TGTGCCGGCAGGACAGCAACTAATGAAAAACTGTTTTTT.